The clone carrying this T cell receptor (beta chain) was recorded many times. Its antigen remains unidentified. TCRdb itself ran the 5' RACE reads through MiXCR, one entry per CDR3 protein. This sample carries roughly 490,000 distinct CDR3 sequences, 5.3% of them seen once, and the ten largest clones take under 4.5%. Trimming took 0 bases from V and 1 from J, leaving 15 bases between them. CDR3 length: 16 amino acids. CDR1 is DFQATT and CDR2 is SNEGSKA in the germline V gene (reference sequence). These data come from a study of CD8 T cells in ankylosing spondylitis. Study-level results: Ankylosing spondylitis blood seemed to carry a telltale TCR beta motif made of fewer than ten highly homologous variants. Disease-linked clones reportedly concentrated significantly in matched ankylosing spondylitis synovial fluid. Past studies reported some motif variants in reactive arthritis synovial fluid and blood.

This sequence joins TRBV20-1 and TRBJ1-2, with unresolved D. Material: blood, either unsorted or a sorted T cell fraction (not recorded which). The receptor was derived from a male donor with ankylosing spondylitis. CDR3 amino acids: CSARDSALGLNYGYTF. DNA for the CDR3: TGCAGTGCTAGAGATTCTGCCCTTGGCCTTAACTATGGCTACACCTTC.